One and the same sample provided the 9 T cell receptor beta chains below, sequenced in a study of blood T cell repertoires in COVID-19. Only in-frame clones appear in the TCRdb table, and some are missing; sequencing was by immunoSEQ multiplex PCR. The table lists about 200,000 clones, about 90% of them singletons, with 1.2% in the top ten. The sequenced sample was PBMCs or T cells enriched from blood (not recorded which). All receptors come from a man younger than 40 who had recovered from COVID-19.

The genes are TRBV5-6 and TRBJ2-2; D is unclear. Deletions cut 7 bases from V and 6 bases from J, with 7 bases between. The germline gives CDR1 SGHDT, CDR2 YYEEEE. The CDR3 is 11 residues long. The CDR3: CASVYAGELFF. CDR3 coding DNA: TGTGCCAGCGTCTACGCCGGGGAGCTGTTTTTT.

The chain links TRBV6-1 to TRBJ2-5; D perhaps matches TRBD2 (5 bases). The CDR3 runs 13 residues. The germline CDR1 and CDR2 sequences are MNHNS and SASEGT. Trimming removed 3 bases at V and 1 base at J, with 6 bases between. CDR3 sequence: CASSEDFQETQYF. CDR3 coding DNA: TGTGCCAGCAGTGAGGACTTCCAAGAGACCCAGTACTTC.

This clone has only one observation. V gene TRBV5-8 combines with J gene TRBJ2-3; D possibly corresponds to TRBD2 (5 bases). Germline lookup yields CDR1 SGHTS and CDR2 YDEGEE. With 2 bases removed from V and 0 bases from J, the gap between germline ends came to 10 bases. The CDR3 is 15 residues long. The CDR3 protein is CASSLGGLSTDTQYF. In DNA, the CDR3 is TGTGCCAGCAGCTTAGGAGGCCTAAGCACAGATACGCAGTATTTT.

V and J are TRBV27 and TRBJ1-2; D is perhaps TRBD1 (5 bases). CDR3 length: 14 residues. The V and J ends lost 4 bases and 8 bases respectively, with 17 bases between them. Germline-derived CDR1 and CDR2 are MNHEY and SMNVEV (reference sequence). Here the CDR3 DNA reads TGTGCCAGCAGTTCCCCCCTGGGGGGTAGCGGCTACACCTTC. Translation: CASSSPLGGSGYTF.

The CDR3 here is CASSATGYSNQPQHF. In DNA, the CDR3 is TGTGCCAGCAGTGCGACAGGTTATAGCAATCAGCCCCAGCATTTT. The rearrangement uses TRBV27 and TRBJ1-5, with D possibly matching TRBD1 (6 bases). The germline CDR1 and CDR2 sequences are MNHEY and SMNVEV (reference sequence). CDR3 size: 15 residues. Trimming left V 5 bases short and J 0 bases short, with 11 bases between.

This chain links TRBV6-2 or TRBV6-3 with TRBJ2-1; D possibly corresponds to TRBD2 (6 bases). CDR3 length: 19 residues. V lost 0 bases to trimming and J lost 1 base, with 19 bases between them. Germline V gene lookup returns CDR1 MNHEY and CDR2 SVGEGT. In nucleotides, the CDR3 is TGTGCCAGCAGTTACTCCAGAGCCGGGACTTCCCTGTCCTACAATGAGCAGTTCTTC. Its translation: CASSYSRAGTSLSYNEQFF.

V and J are TRBV11-2 and TRBJ1-2; D uncertain. V shed 5 bases and J shed 2 bases, with 15 bases lying between them. This CDR3 is 15 amino acids long. CDR1 is SGHAT and CDR2 is FQNNGV in the germline V gene. Here the CDR3 DNA reads TGTGCCAGCAGCACCGAAGGCGGAACAAACTATGGCTACACCTTC. It translates to CASSTEGGTNYGYTF.

V gene TRBV19 combines with J gene TRBJ2-1; maybe TRBD2 (5 bases). The CDR3 runs 14 residues. The V gene's germline CDR1 is LNHDA and CDR2 SQIVND (reference sequence). V shed 5 bases and J shed 6 bases, with 14 bases lying between them. Here the CDR3 reads CASSADLASNEQFF. The CDR3 region has the DNA TGTGCCAGTAGTGCCGACCTAGCTAGCAATGAGCAGTTCTTC.

This sequence joins TRBV30 and TRBJ2-7; a weak D match, TRBD1 (5 bases). In germline, CDR1 is GTSNPN, CDR2 SVGIG (reference sequence). This CDR3 contains 14 residues. V was trimmed by 1 base and J by 3 bases, leaving 13 bases between them. The CDR3 region has the DNA TGTGCCTGGAGTGGTGGCAGGGTGGGCTACGAGCAGTACTTC. It yields the protein CAWSGGRVGYEQYF.